This T cell receptor (beta chain) emerged from a study of long-term antiretroviral therapy in people with HIV. Concerning this clone itself: Its antigen is unknown.

Study-level points and caveats: Narrower CDR3 length ranges marked HIV repertoires relative to controls.

V was trimmed by 8 bases and J by 0 bases, leaving 11 bases between them. Germline CDR1 and CDR2: LNHDA and SQIVND (reference sequence). This CDR3 is built from 14 residues. At survey level, the immunoSEQ assay was run in its v3.0 version. For every sample, sequencing targeted roughly 35,000-55,000 T-cell genomes. This table comes from immunoSEQ multiplex PCR, and its TCRdb copy is limited to in-frame clones, with some not included. The data contain about 33,000 clones, approximately 96% of them singletons. The TCR originated in a man younger than 40 with HIV. This chain links TRBV19 with TRBJ1-5; maybe TRBD1 (5 bases). The sequencing used unsorted PBMCs, collected around 6.6 years after starting antiretroviral therapy. CDR3 coding DNA: TGTGCCAGTGATGTTGACAGTAGCAATCAGCCCCAGCATTTT. It encodes CASDVDSSNQPQHF.